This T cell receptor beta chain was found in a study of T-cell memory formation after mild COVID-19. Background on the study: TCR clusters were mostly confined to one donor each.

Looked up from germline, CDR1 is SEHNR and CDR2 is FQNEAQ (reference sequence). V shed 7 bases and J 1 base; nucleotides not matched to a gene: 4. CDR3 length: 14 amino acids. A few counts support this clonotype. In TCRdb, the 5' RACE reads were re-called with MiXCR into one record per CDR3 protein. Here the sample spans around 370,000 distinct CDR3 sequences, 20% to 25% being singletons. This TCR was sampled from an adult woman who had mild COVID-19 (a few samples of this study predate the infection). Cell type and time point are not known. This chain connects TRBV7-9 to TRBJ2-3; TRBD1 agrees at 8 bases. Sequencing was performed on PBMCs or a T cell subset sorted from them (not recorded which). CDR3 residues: CASTTDRGTDTQYF. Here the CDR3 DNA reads TGTGCCAGCACCACGGACAGGGGCACAGATACGCAGTATTTT.